A single sample gave rise to the 9 T cell receptor beta chains below, sequenced in a study of tumor-infiltrating lymphocytes in primary liver carcinoma. Unsorted bulk tissue (about 19-33 mg) underwent RNA and DNA co-extraction. Constant-region priming of roughly 490 ng total RNA yielded TCR beta cDNA. Investigators got TCR beta libraries out of three nested multiplex PCR rounds, done with slightly modified ARM-PCR. TRBV1-TRBV30 forward and Cbeta reverse primers drove the first two roughly 11-cycle rounds. From the multiplex PCR reads, TCRdb called clonotypes with MiXCR, one entry per CDR3 protein. The profile covers 40,000 to 60,000 distinct CDR3 sequences, with about 80% appearing a single time and about a quarter taken by the ten largest. Sample: liver tumor tissue from sampling region 3. Indicated subset: tumor region T3, left-lateral pole. The receptors stem from a man in his forties or fifties with primary liver carcinoma and hepatitis B virus infection.

As concerns this clonotype: Sequence at one end of the junction differs from germline and may be a read error. The chain combines TRBV6-2 or TRBV6-3 with TRBJ2-7; no definite D call. The V gene's germline CDR1 is MNHEY and CDR2 SVGEGT. The CDR3 runs to 12 residues. The CDR3 reads CACSYNPYEQYF. In DNA, the CDR3 is TGTGCCTGCAGCTACAACCCGTACGAGCAGTACTTC.

The chain carries TRBV11-3 and TRBJ2-3, with TRBD2 matching over 7 bases. The CDR3 totals 17 residues. V trimming: 2 bases; J trimming: 11 bases; junction bases outside the gene matches: 19. The V gene's germline CDR1 is SGHNT and CDR2 YENEEA. The CDR3: CASSLRVTGGSTNMQYF. DNA for the CDR3: TGTGCCAGCAGCTTAAGGGTAACTGGCGGGAGCACAAATATGCAGTATTTT.

The chain has TRBV29-1 and TRBJ2-7, with TRBD1 matching over 7 bases. CDR1 SQVTM and CDR2 ANQGSEA come from the germline V gene. V gave up 3 bases and J gave up 4 bases; unmatched junction bases: 6. The CDR3 runs to 13 residues. This CDR3 is CSVEGQCSYEQYF. CDR3 in DNA: TGCAGCGTTGAGGGACAGTGTTCATACGAGCAGTACTTC.

This clonotype was counted many times. The chain carries TRBV13 and TRBJ1-1, with 8 bases lining up with TRBD1. Germline trimming cut 3 bases from V and 10 bases from J; bases unmatched to any gene: 1. In germline, CDR1 is PRHDT, CDR2 FYEKMQ (reference sequence). This CDR3 contains 11 residues. The CDR3 spells CASSFGQGAFF. CDR3 bases: TGTGCCAGCAGCTTCGGACAGGGAGCTTTCTTT.

For this clonotype: This may arise from a read error, as a much more abundant clone is one base away. This rearrangement joins TRBV28 to TRBJ1-5; 8 nucleotides match TRBD1. From germline, CDR1 is MDHEN and CDR2 SYDVKM. CDR3 length equals 15 residues. The CDR3 loop reads CGSSFDRGRNQPQHF. In nucleotides, the CDR3 is TGTGGCAGCAGTTTTGACAGGGGTCGCAATCAGCCCCAGCATTTT. Full variable domain (rest looked up from reference TRBV28 and TRBJ1-5): DVKVTQSSRYLVKRTGEKVFLECVQDMDHENMFWYRQDPGLGLRLIYFSYDVKMKEKGDIPEGYSVSREKKERFSLILESASTNQTSMYLCGSSFDRGRNQPQHFGDGTRLSIL.

To note about this clonotype: The CDR3 does not close with the conserved phenylalanine or tryptophan, likely indicating a read error. This rearrangement joins TRBV4-1 to TRBJ1-2; D is uncertain. The V end lost 11 bases, the J end lost 11 bases, and 12 bases lay between the germline ends. Germline CDR1 is MGHRA and CDR2 is YSYEKL. The CDR3 runs 9 residues. For the CDR3, the DNA is TGCGCCGGCAAACCGGGTTACACCTCC. Translating gives CAGKPGYTS.

CDR3 sequence (DNA): TGTGCCAGCATCCCTAGAGGGGAACAGTACTTC. Its protein is CASIPRGEQYF. This chain uses TRBV6-2 or TRBV6-3 with TRBJ2-7; either TRBD1 or TRBD2 may fit D (5 bases each). V lost 7 bases and J lost 10, with 14 bases in between. Germline values: CDR1 MNHEY, CDR2 SVGEGT. This CDR3 has 11 amino acids.

In its sample, this clonotype was seen many times. The chain couples TRBV12-3 or TRBV12-4 to TRBJ1-4, with 9 bases that match TRBD1. Trimming removed 5 bases from V and 8 bases from J; junction bases left unmatched: 6. The CDR3 loop spans 14 amino acids. The CDR3 protein is CASSQTGGEEKLFF. In DNA, the CDR3 is TGTGCCAGCAGTCAGACAGGGGGGGAAGAAAAACTGTTTTTT.

The chain carries TRBV20-1 and TRBJ2-5; tentative D call: TRBD2 (6 bases). V lost 3 bases and J lost 5, with 13 bases in between. This CDR3 region has 13 residues. From germline, CDR1 is DFQATT and CDR2 SNEGSKA (reference sequence). The CDR3 nucleotides are TGCAGTGCTAGTGCTAGCGTGAAGGAGACCCAGTACTTC. This gives the protein CSASASVKETQYF.